Below, 16 T cell receptor beta chains from the same sample are listed, as sequenced in a study of blood T cell repertoires in COVID-19. Profiling relied on immunoSEQ multiplex PCR, and the TCRdb table lists in-frame clones only, not all of them. Among 150,000 to 200,000 clones listed, just over 85% were seen once. The source material was PBMCs or T cells enriched from blood (not recorded which). The receptors were sampled from a woman between 18 and 30 years old who had recovered from COVID-19.

The chain couples TRBV5-6 to TRBJ2-7; TRBD1 aligns across 7 bases. The ends lost 0 bases at V and 6 bases at J; junction bases unmatched: 3. The CDR3 is made up of 13 amino acids. Per germline, CDR1 SGHDT and CDR2 YYEEEE. The CDR3 loop reads CASSLGTGSEQYF. The CDR3 DNA is TGTGCCAGCAGCTTGGGGACAGGATCCGAGCAGTACTTC.

This clone came up a few times. The rearrangement joins TRBV25-1 to TRBJ2-5; possibly TRBD2 for D (7 bases). Trimming shortened V by 7 bases and J by 5 bases, and 14 bases separated the two germline ends. Germline CDR1 is MGHDK and CDR2 is SYGVNS. The CDR3 spans 13 residues. Here the CDR3 reads CASKGEGRETQYF. The DNA for the CDR3 is TGTGCCAGCAAGGGGGAGGGGCGGGAGACCCAGTACTTC. Drawing the rest from reference TRBV25-1 and TRBJ2-5, the complete variable domain is EADIYQTPRYLVIGTGKKITLECSQTMGHDKMYWYQQDPGMELHLIHYSYGVNSTEKGDLSSESTVSRIRTEHFPLTLESARPSHTSQYLCASKGEGRETQYFGPGTRLLVL.

The chain carries TRBV19 and TRBJ1-5; D gene uncertain. Trimming removed 1 base at V and 6 bases at J, with 10 bases between. The CDR3 length is 14 residues. Germline-derived CDR1 and CDR2 are LNHDA and SQIVND (reference sequence). The CDR3 bases are TGTGCCAGTAGTATAGTTGTTCTAGGTCAGCCCCAGCATTTT. Protein sequence: CASSIVVLGQPQHF.

The chain uses TRBV2 and TRBJ2-7, with no clear D. The CDR3 is made up of 14 amino acids. V was cut by 6 bases and J by 1 base, with 13 bases left in between. Germline CDR1 reads SNHLY; CDR2 reads FYNNEI. CDR3 sequence: CASRSGELSYEQYF. The CDR3 DNA reads TGTGCCAGCAGGTCGGGTGAACTATCCTACGAGCAGTACTTC.

This chain links TRBV18 with TRBJ1-1; 8 bases map to TRBD1. The CDR3 totals 18 residues. Germline CDR1 is KGHSH and CDR2 is LQKENI. V lost 5 bases and J lost 0; bases outside the gene matches: 14. The CDR3 spells CASSINRQGWVVNTEAFF. The CDR3 DNA is TGTGCCAGCTCAATCAACAGACAGGGGTGGGTTGTGAACACTGAAGCTTTCTTT.

The table lists this clone with a count of one. The J gene is TRBJ2-6, the V gene TRBV5-4; 7 bases map to TRBD1. Per germline, CDR1 SGHNT and CDR2 YYREEE (reference sequence). The CDR3 has 15 residues. Trimming took 4 bases from V and 4 from J; bases not matched to a gene: 5. CDR3 in amino acids: CASSRTGAGANVLTF. CDR3 DNA sequence: TGTGCCAGCAGCCGGACAGGAGCCGGGGCCAACGTCCTGACTTTC.

The chain is built from TRBV10-3 and TRBJ2-4; 13 bases fit TRBD2. CDR1 and CDR2 from the germline V gene are ENHRY and SYGVKD. V was clipped by 5 bases and J by 1 base; unmatched bases: 11. This CDR3 comprises 19 residues. CDR3 nucleotides: TGTGCCATCAGTCCTGGACTAGCGGGGGTCCGTGGGGCCAAAAACATTCAGTACTTC. Amino acids: CAISPGLAGVRGAKNIQYF.

The chain uses TRBV6-2 or TRBV6-3 and TRBJ1-1; no clear D gene. Per the germline V gene, CDR1 is MNHEY and CDR2 is SVGEGT. This CDR3 has 14 amino acids. Between the trimmed V and J ends, which lost 0 bases and 5 bases, there was a span of 10 bases. CDR3 loop: CASSYSRGTTEAFF. CDR3 DNA: TGTGCCAGCAGTTACTCGCGGGGAACGACTGAAGCTTTCTTT.

The rearrangement links TRBV21-1 to TRBJ1-1. TRBV21-1 is marked as a pseudogene. The length of the CDR3 is 16 residues. The CDR3 sequence is CASSKSSNRGDTEAFF. The CDR3 DNA sequence: TGTGCCAGCAGCAAATCCTCCAACCGCGGCGACACTGAAGCTTTCTTT.

The chain couples TRBV19 to TRBJ2-7; 8 bases are shared with TRBD1. The length of the CDR3 is 16 residues. Germline CDR1 and CDR2: LNHDA and SQIVND (reference sequence). V lost 7 bases, J lost 0 bases, and 11 bases stayed unmatched. CDR3 in DNA: TGTGCCAGTACAAAGGGGACAGGTCCACGCTCCTACGAGCAGTACTTC. Encoded protein: CASTKGTGPRSYEQYF.

The chain joins TRBV6-2 or TRBV6-3 to TRBJ2-3; 7 bases are a match to TRBD2. Germline V lookup: CDR1 MNHEY, CDR2 SVGEGT. V was pared by 4 bases and J by 11 bases, with 15 bases of the junction left unmatched. The CDR3 covers 15 residues. The CDR3 DNA follows: TGTGCCAGCAGTTCGGGACTACTTACTTCGGGGGGGCAGTATTTT. It yields the protein CASSSGLLTSGGQYF.

The chain couples TRBV6-5 to TRBJ2-3; TRBD1 aligns across 8 bases. Germline CDR1 reads MNHEY; CDR2 reads SVGAGI. The CDR3 is 15 residues long. V trimming: 6 bases; J trimming: 5 bases; junction bases outside the gene matches: 10. The CDR3 DNA reads as TGTGCCAGCAGCAAGACAGGGGCGTTGGGAGATACGCAGTATTTT. Translating gives CASSKTGALGDTQYF.

The chain is built from TRBV3-1 (or the pseudogene TRBV3-2) and TRBJ2-1; D uncertain. V dropped 4 bases and J dropped 6 bases, with 19 bases sitting between them. The CDR3 loop spans 16 amino acids. Germline V gene lookup returns CDR1 LGHDT and CDR2 YNNKEL (reference sequence). CDR3 DNA: TGTGCCAGCAGCCCCAGTGTGGGCCCCTGGGTCAATGAGCAGTTCTTC. It is translated as CASSPSVGPWVNEQFF.

V is TRBV28 and J is TRBJ1-2; D is perhaps TRBD1 (6 bases). CDR3 length: 14 amino acids. Per the germline V gene, CDR1 is MDHEN and CDR2 is SYDVKM. The V end was cut by 3 bases, the J end by 8 bases, with 16 bases between. The CDR3 region is CASSFRGAYSGYTF. The CDR3 DNA is TGTGCCAGCAGTTTTCGGGGGGCGTATTCGGGCTACACCTTC.

A note on this clone: Other DNA sequences from this sample encode an identical CDR3 as well. The rearrangement links TRBV10-2 to TRBJ2-7; 8 bases are a match to TRBD1. The V gene end was trimmed by 6 bases and the J gene end by 4 bases; junction bases not matched to a gene: 8. The CDR3 loop spans 14 amino acids. The germline gives CDR1 WSHSY, CDR2 SAAADI. This CDR3 reads CASREDRVSYEQYF. The CDR3, as DNA: TGCGCCAGCAGGGAGGACAGGGTATCGTACGAGCAGTACTTC.

The chain combines TRBV4-2 with TRBJ2-3; D is undetermined. V lost 4 bases, J lost 2 bases, and 13 bases lay in between. The CDR3 has 15 residues. CDR1 LGHNA and CDR2 YNFKEQ come from the germline V gene. The CDR3 nucleotides are TGTGCCAGCAGCCCTGCCGCATCAGACACAGATACGCAGTATTTT. Its translation: CASSPAASDTDTQYF.